This TCR beta chain was captured by sequencing in a study of graft-versus-host responses after intestinal transplantation. Germline-derived CDR1 and CDR2 are SGHNT and YYREEE (reference sequence). Trimming shortened V by 3 bases and J by 0 bases, and 23 bases separated the two germline ends. The CDR3 totals 19 residues. Study findings and constraints: Detection of GvH clones occurred in recipient marrow, and some had their first appearance in ileum or blood.

Researchers sorted proliferating CFSE-low CD3+CD4+ and CD3+CD8+ responders once the reaction had finished. Measured with immunoSEQ multiplex PCR; TCRdb has only the in-frame clones, and not every one. The sample contains 11,000 to 15,000 clones, around a third of which appear only once. The TCR was taken from a human patient who received an intestinal transplant. The chain is built from TRBV5-4 and TRBJ2-3, with D possibly being TRBD1 (6 bases). The sequencing here drew on alloreactive CD4+ T cells from a mixed lymphocyte reaction culture, taken before intestinal transplant. As for subset: CFSE-low proliferating T cells sorted from approximately 6-day pre-transplant mixed lymphocyte reaction (GvH or HvG direction). The CDR3 DNA is TGTGCCAGCAGCTACCCTCCGGACAGCCGAGCTCTTAGCACAGATACGCAGTATTTT. Its translation is CASSYPPDSRALSTDTQYF.